The 7 T cell receptor beta chains in this list originate from one sample, sequenced in a study of T-cell memory formation after mild COVID-19. From the 5' RACE reads, TCRdb called clonotypes with MiXCR, one entry per CDR3 protein. The table shows approximately 560,000 distinct CDR3 sequences, with roughly 17% occurring only once. The specimen sequenced was PBMCs or a T cell subset sorted from them (not recorded which). The receptors here all came from an adult woman who had mild COVID-19 (a few samples of this study predate the infection). Cell type and time point are not known.

The CDR3 DNA reads TGTGCCACCAGTGATCTGGGACAGGGGAACACCGGGGAGCTGTTTTTT. Translated, it gives CATSDLGQGNTGELFF. V usage is TRBV24-1 and J usage is TRBJ2-2; the match to TRBD1 covers 9 bases. CDR3 length: 16 amino acids. V was pared by 3 bases and J by 1 base, with 2 bases of the junction left unmatched. Per the germline V gene, CDR1 is KGHDR and CDR2 is SFDVKD.

This clonotype came up a few times. The chain employs TRBV27 and TRBJ2-7; D unresolved. CDR1 is MNHEY, CDR2 SMNVEV, per germline (reference sequence). The V end was cut by 0 bases, the J end by 6 bases, with 15 bases between. CDR3 length equals 15 residues. The CDR3 nucleotides read TGTGCCAGCAGTTTATCTTCGGTTTTACCTGCCGAGCAGTACTTC. This codes for CASSLSSVLPAEQYF.

This clonotype has just a few counts. The chain employs TRBV7-9 and TRBJ2-5; 7 nucleotides align to TRBD1. The junction had 13 bases not matched to a gene; V was cut back by 6 bases and J by 0 bases. The germline V gene encodes CDR1 SEHNR and CDR2 FQNEAQ (reference sequence). CDR3 length: 17 residues. The CDR3: CASSANEGGDYQETQYF. The CDR3 DNA follows: TGTGCCAGCAGTGCCAACGAAGGGGGCGACTACCAAGAGACCCAGTACTTC.

The chain recombines TRBV12-3 or TRBV12-4 with TRBJ2-6; 7 bases line up with TRBD1. The CDR3 runs 17 residues. The trim removed 4 bases at V and 0 bases at J, leaving 6 bases unmatched. CDR3 nucleotide sequence: TGTGCCAGCAGTTACGGGACAGCGCTCTCTGGGGCCAACGTCCTGACTTTC. Encoded protein: CASSYGTALSGANVLTF.

The gene calls are TRBV20-1 and TRBJ1-3, with D unclear. Trimming stripped 0 bases from V and 0 bases from J, with 9 bases between. The CDR3 has 15 residues. From germline, CDR1 is DFQATT and CDR2 SNEGSKA (reference sequence). The CDR3 DNA is TGCAGTGCTAGAGACTGGAGGGTCTCTGGAAACACCATATATTTT. Amino acid sequence: CSARDWRVSGNTIYF.

The gene calls are TRBV5-1 and TRBJ1-2; D not certain. V gave up 0 bases and J gave up 4 bases, with 10 bases separating them. CDR1 is SGHRS, CDR2 YFSETQ, per germline. CDR3 size: 14 residues. The CDR3: CASSLDRPPYGYTF. The CDR3 nucleotides are TGCGCCAGCAGCTTGGACAGACCGCCCTATGGCTACACCTTC.

The chain combines TRBV20-1 with TRBJ2-1; D perhaps matches TRBD2 (6 bases). Germline-derived CDR1 and CDR2 are DFQATT and SNEGSKA (reference sequence). The CDR3 is 13 amino acids. V shed 3 bases and J shed 6 bases, with 12 bases lying between them. CDR3 nucleotide sequence: TGCAGTGCTAGCGGGGGAGTGGGCAATGAGCAGTTCTTC. It yields the protein CSASGGVGNEQFF.